The next 4 T cell receptor beta chains were all read from a single sample in a study of blood T cells in healthy people across ages. Using a J-beta primer mix together with a sample-barcoded 5' primer, a second PCR was run for roughly 6 to 11 cycles. Each CDR3 protein gets one entry after TCRdb re-called the 5' RACE reads with MiXCR. The sample lists 1,500,000 or so distinct CDR3 sequences, 35% to 45% seen once, with 4% in the top ten. The sample was blood. The receptors derive from a woman under 30 in good health.

The J gene is TRBJ1-2, the V gene TRBV4-1; 9 bases fit TRBD1. V lost 2 bases to trimming and J lost 0 bases; unmatched junction nucleotides: 10. Germline V gene sequence: CDR1 MGHRA, CDR2 YSYEKL. The CDR3 spans 18 residues. CDR3 coding DNA: TGCGCCAGCAGCCAATATTCCGGGACAGGGCACTCTAACTATGGCTACACCTTC. Translated, it gives CASSQYSGTGHSNYGYTF.

The rearrangement uses TRBV27 and TRBJ1-2; D not certain. Looked up from germline, CDR1 is MNHEY and CDR2 is SMNVEV (reference sequence). CDR3 length equals 12 residues. The germline V and J ends were trimmed by 6 bases and 2 bases, with 7 bases remaining between them. The CDR3 DNA sequence: TGTGCCAGCAGAGCAGAAAACTATGGCTACACCTTC. Amino acid sequence: CASRAENYGYTF.

J is TRBJ1-2 and V is TRBV11-2; D gene ambiguous. This CDR3 spans 15 amino acids. Trimming shortened V by 0 bases and J by 2 bases, and 10 bases separated the two germline ends. Germline CDR1 SGHAT, CDR2 FQNNGV. CDR3 sequence reads: CASSLDRADNYGYTF. DNA of the CDR3: TGTGCCAGCAGCTTAGATAGAGCAGACAACTATGGCTACACCTTC.

V gene TRBV29-1 combines with J gene TRBJ2-7, with D unresolved. The better agreement between TRBJ2-5 and the DNA end casts doubt on the J call. The CDR3 extends over 12 amino acids. The germline V gene encodes CDR1 SQVTM and CDR2 ANQGSEA. Here the CDR3 reads CSAETSRETQYF. The CDR3 DNA follows: TGCAGCGCCGAGACCTCGCGAGAGACCCAGTACTTC.